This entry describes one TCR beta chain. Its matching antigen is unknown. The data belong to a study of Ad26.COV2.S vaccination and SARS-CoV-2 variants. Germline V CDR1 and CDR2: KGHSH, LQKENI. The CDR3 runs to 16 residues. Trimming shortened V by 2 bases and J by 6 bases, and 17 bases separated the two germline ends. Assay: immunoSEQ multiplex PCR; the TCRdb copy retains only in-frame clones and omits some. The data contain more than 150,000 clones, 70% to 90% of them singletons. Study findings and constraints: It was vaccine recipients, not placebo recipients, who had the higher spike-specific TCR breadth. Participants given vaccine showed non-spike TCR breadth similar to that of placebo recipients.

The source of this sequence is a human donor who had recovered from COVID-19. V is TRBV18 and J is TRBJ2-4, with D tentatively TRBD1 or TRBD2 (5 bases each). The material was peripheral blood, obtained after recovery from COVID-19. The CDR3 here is CASSPSAGTVRNIQYF. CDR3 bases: TGTGCCAGCTCACCATCGGCAGGGACGGTGAGAAACATTCAGTACTTC.